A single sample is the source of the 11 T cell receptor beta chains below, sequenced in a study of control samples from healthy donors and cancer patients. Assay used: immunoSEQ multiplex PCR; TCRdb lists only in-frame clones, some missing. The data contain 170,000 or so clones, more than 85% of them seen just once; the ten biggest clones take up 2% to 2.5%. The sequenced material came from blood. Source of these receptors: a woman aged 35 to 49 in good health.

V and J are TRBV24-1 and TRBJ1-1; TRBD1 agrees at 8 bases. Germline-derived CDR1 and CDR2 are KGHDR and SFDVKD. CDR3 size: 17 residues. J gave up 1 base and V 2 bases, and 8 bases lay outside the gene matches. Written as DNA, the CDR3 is TGTGCCACCAGTGATTCGTTCCCACAGGGGGGGAACACTGAAGCTTTCTTT. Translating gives CATSDSFPQGGNTEAFF.

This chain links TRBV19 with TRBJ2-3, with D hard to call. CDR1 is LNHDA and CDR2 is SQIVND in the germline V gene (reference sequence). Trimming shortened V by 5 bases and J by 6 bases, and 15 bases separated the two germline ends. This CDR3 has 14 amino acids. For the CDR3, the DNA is TGTGCCAGTAGTGAGGACCTCGAGCGTGATACGCAGTATTTT. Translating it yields CASSEDLERDTQYF.

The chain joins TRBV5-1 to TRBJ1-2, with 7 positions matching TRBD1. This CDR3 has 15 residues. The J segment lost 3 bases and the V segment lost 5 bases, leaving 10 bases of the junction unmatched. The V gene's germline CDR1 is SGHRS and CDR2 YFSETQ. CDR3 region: CASRTGTVGDYGYTF. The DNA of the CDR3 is TGCGCCAGCAGGACCGGGACAGTCGGAGACTATGGCTACACCTTC.

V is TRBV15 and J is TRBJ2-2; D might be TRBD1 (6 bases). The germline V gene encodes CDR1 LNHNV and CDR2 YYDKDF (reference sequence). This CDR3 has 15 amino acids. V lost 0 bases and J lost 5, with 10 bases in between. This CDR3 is CATSREGAGTGELFF. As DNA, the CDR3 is TGTGCCACCAGCAGAGAGGGGGCAGGAACCGGGGAGCTGTTTTTT.

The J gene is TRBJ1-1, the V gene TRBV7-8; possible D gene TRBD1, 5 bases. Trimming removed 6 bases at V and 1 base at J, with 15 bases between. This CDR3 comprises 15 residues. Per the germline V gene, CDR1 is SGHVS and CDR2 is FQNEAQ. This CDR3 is CASSLTDTQNTEAFF. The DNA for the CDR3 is TGTGCCAGCAGTCTTACGGACACACAGAACACTGAAGCTTTCTTT. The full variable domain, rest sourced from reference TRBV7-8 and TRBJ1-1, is GAGVSQSPRYKVAKRGQDVALRCDPISGHVSLFWYQQALGQGPEFLTYFQNEAQLDKSGLPSDRFFAERPEGSVSTLKIQRTQQEDSAVYLCASSLTDTQNTEAFFGQGTRLTVV.

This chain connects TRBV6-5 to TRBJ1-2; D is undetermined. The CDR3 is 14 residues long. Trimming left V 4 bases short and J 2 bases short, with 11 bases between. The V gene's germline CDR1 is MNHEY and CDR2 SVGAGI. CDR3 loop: CASSSPTQNYGYTF. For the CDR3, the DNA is TGTGCCAGCAGTTCCCCGACACAAAACTATGGCTACACCTTC.

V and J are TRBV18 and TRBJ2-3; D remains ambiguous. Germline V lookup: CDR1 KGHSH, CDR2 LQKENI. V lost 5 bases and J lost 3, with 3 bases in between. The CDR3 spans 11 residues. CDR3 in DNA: TGTGCCAGCTCATCTACAGATACGCAGTATTTT. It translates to CASSSTDTQYF. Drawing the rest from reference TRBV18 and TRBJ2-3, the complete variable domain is NAGVMQNPRHLVRRRGQEARLRCSPMKGHSHVYWYRQLPEEGLKFMVYLQKENIIDESGMPKERFSAEFPKEGPSILRIQQVVRGDSAAYFCASSSTDTQYFGPGTRLTVL.

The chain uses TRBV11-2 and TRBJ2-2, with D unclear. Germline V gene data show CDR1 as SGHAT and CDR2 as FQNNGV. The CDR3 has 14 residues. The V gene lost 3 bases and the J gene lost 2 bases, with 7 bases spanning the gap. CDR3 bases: TGTGCCAGCAGCTTTATCGTCAACACCGGGGAGCTGTTTTTT. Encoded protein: CASSFIVNTGELFF.

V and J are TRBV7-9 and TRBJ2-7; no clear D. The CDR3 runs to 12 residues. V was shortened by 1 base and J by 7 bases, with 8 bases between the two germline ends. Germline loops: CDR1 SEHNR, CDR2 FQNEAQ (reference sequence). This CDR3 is CASSLDYVEQYF. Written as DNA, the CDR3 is TGTGCCAGCAGCTTAGACTACGTTGAGCAGTACTTC.

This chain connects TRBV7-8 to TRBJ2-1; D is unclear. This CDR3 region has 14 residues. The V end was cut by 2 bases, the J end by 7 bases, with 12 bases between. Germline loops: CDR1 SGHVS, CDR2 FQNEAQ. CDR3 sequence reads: CASSLRAMGNEQFF. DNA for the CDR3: TGTGCCAGCAGCTTAAGGGCCATGGGGAATGAGCAGTTCTTC.

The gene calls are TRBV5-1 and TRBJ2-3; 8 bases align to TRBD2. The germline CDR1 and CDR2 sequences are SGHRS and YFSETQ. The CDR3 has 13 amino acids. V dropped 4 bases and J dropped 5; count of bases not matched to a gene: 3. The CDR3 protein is CASSRGGGDTQYF. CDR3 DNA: TGCGCCAGCAGCCGGGGGGGCGGAGATACGCAGTATTTT.